Each of the 3 T cell receptor beta chains below was sequenced from the same sample in a study of early T cells in non-severe SARS-CoV-2 infection. TCRdb re-derived calls from the 5' RACE reads in MiXCR, one entry per CDR3 protein. The data hold 40,000 to 55,000 distinct CDR3 sequences, with 4% observed a single time. What was sequenced was whole blood. The receptors derive from an adult who was a healthcare worker with PCR-confirmed SARS-CoV-2 infection or an uninfected control (not recorded which).

This clonotype appeared many times. The V and J genes are TRBV20-1 and TRBJ1-4; D unresolved. The germline gives CDR1 DFQATT, CDR2 SNEGSKA (reference sequence). This CDR3 region has 16 residues. Trimming left V 0 bases short and J 0 bases short, with 11 bases between. The CDR3: CSARDRRKPTNEKLFF. CDR3 bases: TGCAGTGCTAGAGATCGCAGAAAGCCAACTAATGAAAAACTGTTTTTT.

This clonotype was recorded at least ten times. The J gene is TRBJ2-2, the V gene TRBV20-1; TRBD1 matches at 7 bases. Looked up from germline, CDR1 is DFQATT and CDR2 is SNEGSKA (reference sequence). V lost 0 bases to trimming and J lost 2 bases; unmatched junction nucleotides: 6. This CDR3 has 16 residues. CDR3 nucleotides: TGCAGTGCTAGAGAAGGGGGCTCCCGTAACACCGGGGAGCTGTTTTTT. Encoded protein: CSAREGGSRNTGELFF.

The chain combines TRBV11-3 with TRBJ2-1; 8 nucleotides agree with TRBD2. Germline loops: CDR1 SGHNT, CDR2 YENEEA. V was pared by 3 bases and J by 9 bases, with 7 bases of the junction left unmatched. The CDR3 is made up of 14 amino acids. Here the CDR3 reads CASSLTGGPREQFF. The CDR3 DNA reads as TGTGCCAGCAGCTTGACGGGAGGGCCCCGTGAGCAGTTCTTC.